One and the same sample provided the 21 T cell receptor beta chains below, sequenced in a study of T-cell reconstitution after alpha-beta-depleted transplantation in children. Unique molecular identifiers were used to barcode this TCRbeta library. MiXCR, run by TCRdb on the PCR reads, gives a single entry per CDR3 protein. The sample contains 380,000 or so distinct CDR3 sequences, roughly 14% of which appear only once. Sequencing used PBMCs, obtained from the stem cell graft. These receptors all stem from a human donor who donated a stem cell graft to a child with Fanconi anemia.

The rearrangement uses TRBV5-1 and TRBJ2-1, with D perhaps TRBD1 (5 bases). This CDR3 is 13 amino acids long. The germline V gene encodes CDR1 SGHRS and CDR2 YFSETQ. Between the trimmed V and J ends, which lost 1 base and 8 bases, there was a span of 10 bases. CDR3 DNA sequence: TGCGCCAGCAGCTTGATGGGGCCCGATGAGCAGTTCTTC. It translates to CASSLMGPDEQFF.

This clonotype was seen more than once but under ten times. The chain couples TRBV5-5 to TRBJ1-1; D perhaps matches TRBD1 (5 bases). Trimming stripped 4 bases from V and 4 bases from J, with 20 bases between. The CDR3 runs 16 residues. Germline lookup yields CDR1 SGHKS and CDR2 YYEKEE (reference sequence). CDR3 residues: CASSPLVGAQSTEAFF. For the CDR3, the DNA is TGTGCCAGCAGCCCCCTCGTTGGGGCACAAAGCACTGAAGCTTTCTTT.

The chain has TRBV7-2 and TRBJ1-1, with a possible D match to TRBD1 (5 bases). V was clipped by 5 bases and J by 3 bases, with 13 bases between them. The CDR3 is 14 residues long. Per the germline V gene, CDR1 is SGHTA and CDR2 is FQGNSA. CDR3 coding DNA: TGTGCCAGCAGCCAGGGAGACTGGTACACTGAAGCTTTCTTT. This gives the protein CASSQGDWYTEAFF.

This clonotype occurred a few times. The V call is TRBV7-2, the J call TRBJ2-3; D gene uncertain. The CDR3 runs 15 residues. Germline assignment: CDR1 SGHTA and CDR2 FQGNSA. V shed 2 bases and J shed 6 bases, with 15 bases lying between them. The CDR3 spells CASSLKLPSADTQYF. CDR3 coding DNA: TGTGCCAGCAGCTTAAAGTTACCCTCGGCTGATACGCAGTATTTT. Looking up the rest from reference TRBV7-2 and TRBJ2-3 gives the full variable domain: GAGVSQSPSNKVTEKGKDVELRCDPISGHTALYWYRQSLGQGLEFLIYFQGNSAPDKSGLPSDRFSAERTGGSVSTLTIQRTQQEDSAVYLCASSLKLPSADTQYFGPGTRLTVL.

This clonotype came up a few times. V and J are TRBV10-3 and TRBJ2-3; possibly TRBD1 for D (5 bases). CDR3 length equals 14 residues. From germline, CDR1 is ENHRY and CDR2 SYGVKD. V was trimmed by 2 bases and J by 3 bases, leaving 9 bases between them. The CDR3 is CAISEVRETDTQYF. The CDR3 DNA sequence: TGTGCCATCAGTGAGGTCAGGGAAACAGATACGCAGTATTTT.

CDR3 coding DNA: TGTGCCAGCAGCTTGGGAGGGTATGGTGGCGGGGAGCTGTTTTTT. It specifies CASSLGGYGGGELFF. The genes are TRBV5-5 and TRBJ2-2; TRBD2 is a possible D gene (5 bases). This CDR3 contains 15 residues. The germline gives CDR1 SGHKS, CDR2 YYEKEE (reference sequence). Trimming took off 0 bases at V and 7 bases at J, with 13 bases between the two ends.

The chain employs TRBV20-1 and TRBJ1-4; the D is unclear. The germline V gene has CDR1 DFQATT and CDR2 SNEGSKA (reference sequence). The CDR3 has 12 residues. Trimming left V 1 base short and J 8 bases short, with 8 bases between. In DNA, the CDR3 is TGCAGTGCTAGAGGAGTAGACGAAAAACTGTTTTTT. Protein: CSARGVDEKLFF.

At least ten counts were recorded for this clonotype. The V gene is TRBV15, the J gene TRBJ1-5; D unclear. The V gene's germline CDR1 is LNHNV and CDR2 YYDKDF (reference sequence). The V end lost 3 bases, the J end lost 0 bases, and 9 bases lay between the germline ends. This CDR3 contains 15 residues. CDR3 DNA sequence: TGTGCCACCAGCAGGGGCGATAGTAGCAATCAGCCCCAGCATTTT. This codes for CATSRGDSSNQPQHF.

This clonotype was counted a few times. This chain joins TRBV9 and TRBJ1-4, with TRBD1 as a possible D gene (6 bases). The CDR3 spans 16 residues. Germline V gene lookup returns CDR1 SGDLS and CDR2 YYNGEE. The ends were cut back, 0 bases at V and 7 bases at J, with 16 bases in the middle. DNA of the CDR3: TGTGCCAGCAGCGTAGCTCTGACAGGATCTAGTGAAAAACTGTTTTTT. This encodes CASSVALTGSSEKLFF.

This clonotype appeared a few times. V and J are TRBV6-5 and TRBJ2-3; D gene ambiguous. V was trimmed by 0 bases and J by 0 bases, leaving 4 bases between them. CDR1 and CDR2 (germline): MNHEY, SVGAGI. This CDR3 is 14 amino acids long. The CDR3 DNA follows: TGTGCCAGCAGTTACTCGACAAGCACAGATACGCAGTATTTT. It yields the protein CASSYSTSTDTQYF.

This clonotype has only a few counts. V and J are TRBV5-1 and TRBJ2-5, with D perhaps matching TRBD1 or TRBD2 (5 bases each). The CDR3 has 17 amino acids. CDR1 SGHRS and CDR2 YFSETQ come from the germline V gene. V dropped 0 bases and J dropped 2 bases, with 17 bases sitting between them. As DNA, the CDR3 is TGCGCCAGCAGCTTGGCGATTGGTGGGGGATCACAAGAGACCCAGTACTTC. Its protein is CASSLAIGGGSQETQYF.

This clonotype has more than one count but fewer than ten. The V call is TRBV7-6, the J call TRBJ2-5; 9 nucleotides line up with TRBD2. The CDR3 has 16 residues. CDR1 SGHVS and CDR2 FNYEAQ come from the germline V gene. V shed 4 bases and J 2 bases; nucleotides not matched to a gene: 8. The CDR3 here is CASSSPGLASQETQYF. The CDR3 nucleotides read TGTGCCAGCAGCTCACCGGGACTAGCCTCACAAGAGACCCAGTACTTC. The full variable domain, its missing parts supplied by reference TRBV7-6 and TRBJ2-5, is GAGVSQSPRYKVTKRGQDVALRCDPISGHVSLYWYRQALGQGPEFLTYFNYEAQQDKSGLPNDRFSAERPEGSISTLTIQRTEQRDSAMYRCASSSPGLASQETQYFGPGTRLLVL.

Only a few counts were recorded for this clonotype. The chain employs TRBV5-1 and TRBJ2-7, with TRBD2 as a possible D gene (7 bases). CDR1 and CDR2 from the germline V gene are SGHRS and YFSETQ. The germline V and J ends were trimmed by 4 bases and 2 bases, with 19 bases remaining between them. The CDR3 extends over 16 amino acids. CDR3 coding DNA: TGCGCCAGCAGCCAAGGGGGAGGGACGGGAGCCTACGAGCAGTACTTC. It translates to CASSQGGGTGAYEQYF.

This clonotype has more than one count but fewer than ten. The chain carries TRBV5-6 and TRBJ2-3, with 7 bases that match TRBD1. This CDR3 is 15 amino acids long. Trimming took 4 bases from V and 2 from J; bases not matched to a gene: 7. The germline V gene encodes CDR1 SGHDT and CDR2 YYEEEE. The CDR3 region has the DNA TGTGCCAGCAGCCTCGACAGGGTTGACACAGATACGCAGTATTTT. This gives the protein CASSLDRVDTDTQYF.

V and J are TRBV6-1 and TRBJ1-5; D is unclear. CDR3 size: 13 residues. Trimming left V 8 bases short and J 0 bases short, with 8 bases between. CDR1 is MNHNS, CDR2 SASEGT, per germline. DNA for the CDR3: TGTGCCAGCGGACGATATAGCAATCAGCCCCAGCATTTT. This sequence encodes CASGRYSNQPQHF.

The chain couples TRBV12-3 or TRBV12-4 to TRBJ2-5; the match to TRBD1 covers 10 bases. The CDR3 length is 15 residues. V was clipped by 5 bases and J by 5 bases; unmatched bases: 8. The CDR3 loop reads CASSPMTGGAETQYF. The CDR3, as DNA: TGTGCCAGCAGTCCCATGACAGGGGGCGCGGAGACCCAGTACTTC.

There are many counts of this clonotype. This chain joins TRBV28 and TRBJ2-5, with TRBD2 matching over 8 bases. V shed 3 bases, J shed 2 bases, and the junction held 8 bases outside the gene matches. The germline gives CDR1 MDHEN, CDR2 SYDVKM. The CDR3 is 16 residues long. CDR3 bases: TGTGCCAGCAGTTTTAGCAGCGGGGGCCTTCAAGAGACCCAGTACTTC. Translating gives CASSFSSGGLQETQYF.

Here the CDR3 reads CASTRGPSYEQYF. The CDR3 coding sequence is TGTGCCAGCACGCGGGGTCCGTCCTACGAGCAGTACTTC. The chain links TRBV7-2 to TRBJ2-7; weak D call: TRBD2 (6 bases). The CDR3 extends over 13 amino acids. Germline V gene data show CDR1 as SGHTA and CDR2 as FQGNSA. Trimming pared 7 bases from V and 1 base from J, leaving 11 bases between.

This clonotype was seen repeatedly, ten times or more. The rearrangement links TRBV27 to TRBJ2-3, with D unclear. Germline V gives CDR1 MNHEY, CDR2 SMNVEV (reference sequence). The CDR3 length is 15 residues. The V gene lost 0 bases and the J gene lost 3 bases, with 10 bases spanning the gap. CDR3 region: CASSLSGRRTDTQYF. The CDR3 bases are TGTGCCAGCAGTTTATCAGGCAGGCGAACAGATACGCAGTATTTT.

The genes are TRBV21-1 and TRBJ2-2. TRBV21-1 is a pseudogene locus. The CDR3 has 13 amino acids. CDR3: CASSRGVPGELFF. In DNA, the CDR3 is TGTGCCAGCAGTCGCGGCGTTCCCGGGGAGCTGTTTTTT.

At least ten counts were recorded for this clonotype. The chain is built from TRBV20-1 and TRBJ1-2; possible D gene TRBD1, 5 bases. The CDR3 has 16 residues. The V gene's germline CDR1 is DFQATT and CDR2 SNEGSKA (reference sequence). Trimming took 3 bases from V and 7 from J, leaving 24 bases between them. Written as DNA, the CDR3 is TGCAGTGCTAGTGGAAGCTTCCGGGGGAATATGGGTGGCTACACCTTC. Translated, it gives CSASGSFRGNMGGYTF.